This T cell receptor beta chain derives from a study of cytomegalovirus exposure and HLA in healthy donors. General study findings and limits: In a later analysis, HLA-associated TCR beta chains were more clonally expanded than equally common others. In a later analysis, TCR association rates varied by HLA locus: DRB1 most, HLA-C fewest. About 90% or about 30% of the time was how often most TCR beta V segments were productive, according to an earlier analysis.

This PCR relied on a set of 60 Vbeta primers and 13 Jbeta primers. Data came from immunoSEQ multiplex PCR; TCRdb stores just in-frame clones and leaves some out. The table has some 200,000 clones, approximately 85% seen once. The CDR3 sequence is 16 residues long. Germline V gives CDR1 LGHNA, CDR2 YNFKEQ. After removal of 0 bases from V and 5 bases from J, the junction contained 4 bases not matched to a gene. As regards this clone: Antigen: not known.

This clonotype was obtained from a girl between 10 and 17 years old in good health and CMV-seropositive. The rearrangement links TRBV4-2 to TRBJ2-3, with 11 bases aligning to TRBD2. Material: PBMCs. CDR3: CASSQELAGGQDTQYF. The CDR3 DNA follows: TGTGCCAGCAGCCAAGAGTTAGCGGGGGGGCAAGATACGCAGTATTTT.